These 5 T cell receptor beta chains share one sample of origin, sequenced in a study of blood T cell repertoires in COVID-19. Clones were sequenced by immunoSEQ multiplex PCR, and TCRdb holds only the in-frame ones, with some missing. This sample carries around 400,000 clones, about 87% of them seen once, and the ten largest clones take over 2%. The sequencing sample was made of peripheral blood. These receptors were taken from a woman in her sixties or seventies with COVID-19, enrolled during active disease.

The rearrangement links TRBV7-9 to TRBJ1-1, with D possibly TRBD1 on 5 matching bases. CDR3 length equals 14 residues. Trimming removed 2 bases at V and 5 bases at J, with 12 bases between. Germline assignment: CDR1 SEHNR and CDR2 FQNEAQ (reference sequence). The CDR3 DNA reads as TGTGCCAGCAGCTTATCCCAGGGAGGGACTGAAGCTTTCTTT. Residues: CASSLSQGGTEAFF.

CDR3 sequence: CASRTSHYGYTF. Here the CDR3 DNA reads TGTGCCAGCAGGACTAGCCACTATGGCTACACCTTC. The V call is TRBV6-5, the J call TRBJ1-2, with D uncertain. The germline V and J ends were trimmed by 6 bases and 3 bases, with 8 bases remaining between them. In germline, CDR1 is MNHEY, CDR2 SVGAGI. The length of the CDR3 is 12 residues.

The chain employs TRBV9 and TRBJ2-3; D unresolved. V was shortened by 4 bases and J by 5 bases, with 8 bases between the two germline ends. This CDR3 contains 12 residues. Germline lookup yields CDR1 SGDLS and CDR2 YYNGEE. CDR3 region: CASSRLGDTQYF. The DNA of the CDR3 is TGTGCCAGCAGCCGACTTGGAGATACGCAGTATTTT.

This sequence joins TRBV11-2 and TRBJ2-3; 7 bases are shared with TRBD2. This CDR3 spans 15 amino acids. The ends lost 4 bases at V and 4 bases at J; junction bases unmatched: 8. CDR1 is SGHAT, CDR2 FQNNGV, per germline. CDR3 nucleotides: TGTGCCAGCAGCTCCATGGGGGGGGTCCCAGATACGCAGTATTTT. Amino acids: CASSSMGGVPDTQYF.

This sequence joins TRBV5-1 and TRBJ2-5, with D possibly TRBD1 on 6 matching bases. V was trimmed by 4 bases and J by 2 bases, leaving 12 bases between them. Germline CDR1 reads SGHRS; CDR2 reads YFSETQ. This CDR3 has 14 residues. DNA of the CDR3: TGCGCCAGCAGCCTACTAGGGGGACAAGAGACCCAGTACTTC. Its translation: CASSLLGGQETQYF.